This T cell receptor beta chain stems from a study of tumor-infiltrating lymphocytes in primary liver carcinoma. Study results and caveats: Tumor-adjacent and tumor-blood pairs shared less of their repertoires than tumor region pairs shared.

For blood RNA, unsorted whole blood served as the source, and germline DNA was extracted too. CDR3 size: 12 residues. V was pared by 7 bases and J by 7 bases, with 10 bases of the junction left unmatched. The V gene's germline CDR1 is SQVTM and CDR2 ANQGSEA. Synthesis of TCR beta cDNA was carried out from around 500 ng total RNA with a constant-region primer. Libraries for TCR beta were built through three nested multiplex PCR rounds, which together made up a slightly modified ARM-PCR procedure. Use of TRBV1-TRBV30 forward primers with a C-beta reverse primer characterized the first two PCR rounds, which lasted roughly 11 cycles each. TCRdb re-analysed the multiplex PCR reads in MiXCR, keeping a single row per CDR3 protein. The repertoire includes 250,000 to 400,000 distinct CDR3 sequences, approximately 65% of them detected once, and around 9.5% sits in the top ten. This clonotype appeared many times. As yet, its antigen is unknown.

The chain recombines TRBV29-1 with TRBJ2-7, with TRBD1 matching 7 bases. What was sequenced was peripheral blood. The receptor was isolated from a man aged 35-49 years with primary liver carcinoma and hepatitis B virus infection. The CDR3 DNA reads TGCAGCGCCCGTTCGACAGGGTTTGAGCAGTACTTC. It is translated as CSARSTGFEQYF.